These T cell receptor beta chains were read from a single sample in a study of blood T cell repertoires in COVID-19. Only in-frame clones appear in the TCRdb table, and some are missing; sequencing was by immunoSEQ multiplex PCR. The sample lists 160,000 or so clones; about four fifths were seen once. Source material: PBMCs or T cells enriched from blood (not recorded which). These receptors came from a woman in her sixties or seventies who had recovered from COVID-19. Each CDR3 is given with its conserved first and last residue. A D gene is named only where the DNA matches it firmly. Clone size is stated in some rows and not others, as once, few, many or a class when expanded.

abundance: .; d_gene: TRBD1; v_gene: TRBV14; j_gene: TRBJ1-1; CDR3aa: CASSQRQDIRGTEAFF; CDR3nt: TGTGCCAGCAGCCAGCGACAGGATATCAGGGGGACTGAAGCTTTCTTT
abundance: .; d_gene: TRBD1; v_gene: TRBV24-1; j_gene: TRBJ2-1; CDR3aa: CATSDPTGVDEQFF; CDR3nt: TGTGCCACCAGTGATCCGACAGGGGTGGATGAGCAGTTCTTC
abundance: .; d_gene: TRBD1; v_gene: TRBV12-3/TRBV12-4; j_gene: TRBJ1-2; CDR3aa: CASGPGTGYGYTF; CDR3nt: TGTGCCAGCGGACCAGGGACAGGCTATGGCTACACCTTC
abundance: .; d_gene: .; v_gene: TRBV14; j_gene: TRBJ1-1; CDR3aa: CASSRTGNTEAFF; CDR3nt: TGTGCCAGCAGCCGTACAGGAAACACTGAAGCTTTCTTT
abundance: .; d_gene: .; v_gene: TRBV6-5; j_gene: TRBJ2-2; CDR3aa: CASSLGVVGGELFF; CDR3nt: TGTGCCAGCAGCCTGGGAGTGGTAGGCGGGGAGCTGTTTTTT
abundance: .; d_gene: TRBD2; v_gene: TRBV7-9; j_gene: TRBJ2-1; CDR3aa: CASSPGRGGAYNEQFF; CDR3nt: TGTGCCAGCAGCCCAGGGCGGGGGGGCGCCTACAATGAGCAGTTCTTC
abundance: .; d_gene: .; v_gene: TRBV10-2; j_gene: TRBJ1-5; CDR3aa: CASSGGGAQPQHF; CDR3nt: TGCGCCAGCAGTGGAGGGGGAGCTCAGCCCCAGCATTTT
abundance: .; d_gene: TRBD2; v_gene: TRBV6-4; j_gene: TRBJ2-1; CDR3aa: CASSERGGSYNEQFF; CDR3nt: TGTGCCAGCAGTGAGCGGGGGGGCTCCTACAATGAGCAGTTCTTC
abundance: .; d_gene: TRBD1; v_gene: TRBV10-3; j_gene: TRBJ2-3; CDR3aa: CAISEGTGADTQYF; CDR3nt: TGTGCCATCAGTGAGGGGACAGGGGCAGATACGCAGTATTTT
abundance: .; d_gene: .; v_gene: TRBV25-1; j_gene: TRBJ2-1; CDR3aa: CASSEAGVGKKEQFF; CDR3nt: TGTGCCAGCAGTGAAGCAGGGGTCGGAAAAAAGGAGCAGTTCTTC
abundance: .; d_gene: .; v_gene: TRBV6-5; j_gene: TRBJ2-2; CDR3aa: CASSYGRNTGELFF; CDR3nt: TGTGCCAGCAGTTACGGGCGGAACACCGGGGAGCTGTTTTTT
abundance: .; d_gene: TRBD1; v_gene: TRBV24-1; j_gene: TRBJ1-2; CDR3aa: CATSDPRGTGDGYTF; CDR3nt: TGTGCCACCAGTGACCCCCGCGGGACAGGGGATGGCTACACCTTC
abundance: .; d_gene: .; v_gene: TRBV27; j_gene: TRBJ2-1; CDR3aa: CASSLIGGSYNEQFF; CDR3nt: TGTGCCAGCAGTTTAATAGGGGGATCCTACAATGAGCAGTTCTTC
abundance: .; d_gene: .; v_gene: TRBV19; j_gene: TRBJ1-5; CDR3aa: CASSLQGTNQPQHF; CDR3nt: TGTGCCAGTAGTCTTCAGGGAACAAATCAGCCCCAGCATTTT
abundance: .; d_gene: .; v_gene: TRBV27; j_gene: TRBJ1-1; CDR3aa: CASSLSRSGTEAFF; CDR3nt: TGTGCCAGCAGTTTATCGAGATCGGGCACTGAAGCTTTCTTT
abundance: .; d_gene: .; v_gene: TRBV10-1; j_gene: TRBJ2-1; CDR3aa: CATSETSYNEQFF; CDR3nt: TGCGCCACTAGCGAAACCTCCTACAATGAGCAGTTCTTC
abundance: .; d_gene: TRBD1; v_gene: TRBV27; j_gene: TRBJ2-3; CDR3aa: CASSLLRQGADTQYF; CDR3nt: TGTGCCAGCAGTTTATTGCGCCAGGGGGCAGATACGCAGTATTTT
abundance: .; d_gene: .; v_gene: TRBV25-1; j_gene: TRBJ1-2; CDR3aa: CASSHPGSNYGYTF; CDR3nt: TGTGCCAGCAGTCATCCGGGATCTAACTATGGCTACACCTTC
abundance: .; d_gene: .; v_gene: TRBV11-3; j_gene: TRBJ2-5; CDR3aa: CASSSDWQETQYF; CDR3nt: TGTGCCAGCAGTTCCGACTGGCAAGAGACCCAGTACTTC
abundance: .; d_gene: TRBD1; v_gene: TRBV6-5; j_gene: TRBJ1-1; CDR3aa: CASRAGTGRRVEAFF; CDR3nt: TGTGCCAGCAGGGCCGGGACAGGAAGGAGGGTTGAAGCTTTCTTT
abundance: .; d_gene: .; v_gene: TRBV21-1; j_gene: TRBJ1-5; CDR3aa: CASSPKAFSGQACDQPQHF; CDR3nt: TGTGCCAGCAGCCCCAAAGCGTTTTCGGGACAGGCATGTGATCAGCCCCAGCATTTT
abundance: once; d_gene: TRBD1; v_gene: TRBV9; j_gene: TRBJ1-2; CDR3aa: CASSGTGGDGYTF; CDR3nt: TGTGCCAGCAGCGGGACAGGGGGAGACGGCTACACCTTC
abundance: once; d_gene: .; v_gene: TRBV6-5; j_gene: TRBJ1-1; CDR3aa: CASSYSLRDTEAFF; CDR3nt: TGTGCCAGCAGTTACTCGCTCAGGGACACTGAAGCTTTCTTT
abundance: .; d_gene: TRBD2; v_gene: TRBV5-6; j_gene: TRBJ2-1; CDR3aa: CASSFGLAGENEQFF; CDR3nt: TGTGCCAGCAGCTTCGGGCTAGCGGGGGAAAATGAGCAGTTCTTC
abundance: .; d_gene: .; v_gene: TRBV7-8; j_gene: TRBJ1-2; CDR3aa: CASSLQGHGYTF; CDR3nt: TGTGCCAGCAGCTTACAGGGGCATGGCTACACCTTC
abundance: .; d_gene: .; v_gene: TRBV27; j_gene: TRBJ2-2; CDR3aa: CARSRDSAFYANTGELFF; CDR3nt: TGTGCCAGGAGTAGGGACTCCGCTTTTTACGCGAACACCGGGGAGCTGTTTTTT
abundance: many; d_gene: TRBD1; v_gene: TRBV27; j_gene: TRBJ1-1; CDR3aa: CASSVNRGTNTEAFF; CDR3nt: TGTGCCAGCAGTGTTAACAGGGGCACGAACACTGAAGCTTTCTTT
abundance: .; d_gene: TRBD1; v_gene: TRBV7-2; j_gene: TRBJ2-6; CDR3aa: CASSSLLGQGSSGANVLTF; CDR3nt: TGTGCCAGCAGCTCCCTCTTAGGACAGGGTAGTTCTGGGGCCAACGTCCTGACTTTC
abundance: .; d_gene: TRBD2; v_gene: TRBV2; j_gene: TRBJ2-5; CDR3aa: CASRSGGVETQYF; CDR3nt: TGTGCCAGCAGGAGCGGGGGGGTCGAGACCCAGTACTTC
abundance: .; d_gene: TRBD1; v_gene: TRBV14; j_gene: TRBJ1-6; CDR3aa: CASSPQGRNSPLHF; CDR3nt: TGTGCCAGCAGCCCACAGGGGCGGAATTCACCCCTCCACTTT
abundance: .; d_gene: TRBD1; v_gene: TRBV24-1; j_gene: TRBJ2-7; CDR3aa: CATSDPRTGGAEQYF; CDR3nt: TGTGCCACCAGTGATCCCCGGACAGGGGGCGCCGAGCAGTACTTC
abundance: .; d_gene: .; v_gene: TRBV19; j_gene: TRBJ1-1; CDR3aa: CANVKKGGEDMNTEAFF; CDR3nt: TGTGCCAATGTGAAGAAGGGGGGGGAAGACATGAACACTGAAGCTTTCTTT
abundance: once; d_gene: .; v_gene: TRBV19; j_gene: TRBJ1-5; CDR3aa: CASSIAGIGNQPQHF; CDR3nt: TGTGCCAGTAGTATAGCCGGGATAGGGAATCAGCCCCAGCATTTT
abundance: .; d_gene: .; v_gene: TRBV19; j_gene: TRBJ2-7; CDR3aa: CASSPGHPYEQYF; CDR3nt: TGTGCCAGTAGCCCGGGACACCCCTACGAGCAGTACTTC
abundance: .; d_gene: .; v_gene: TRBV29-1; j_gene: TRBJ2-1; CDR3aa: CSVVLRDYNEQFF; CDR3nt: TGCAGCGTTGTCCTGCGGGACTACAATGAGCAGTTCTTC
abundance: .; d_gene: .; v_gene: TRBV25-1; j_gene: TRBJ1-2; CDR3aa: CASSELASVDSYGYTF; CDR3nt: TGTGCCAGCAGTGAATTGGCCAGCGTCGATAGCTATGGCTACACCTTC
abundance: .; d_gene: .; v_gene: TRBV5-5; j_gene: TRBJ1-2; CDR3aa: CASSLDRPNYGYTF; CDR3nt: TGTGCCAGCAGCTTGGACAGGCCGAACTATGGCTACACCTTC
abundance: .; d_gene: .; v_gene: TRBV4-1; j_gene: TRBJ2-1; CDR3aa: CASSHPGTREYNEQFF; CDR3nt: TGCGCCAGCAGCCACCCGGGAACGAGGGAGTACAATGAGCAGTTCTTC
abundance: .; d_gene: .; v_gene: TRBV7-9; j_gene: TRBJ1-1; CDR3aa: CASSLGLGVLNTEAFF; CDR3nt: TGTGCCAGCAGCTTAGGGCTAGGGGTTTTGAACACTGAAGCTTTCTTT
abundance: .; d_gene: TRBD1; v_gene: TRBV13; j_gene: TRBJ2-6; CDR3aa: CASSFTGGAGANVLTF; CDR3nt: TGTGCCAGCAGTTTTACAGGGGGCGCTGGGGCCAACGTCCTGACTTTC
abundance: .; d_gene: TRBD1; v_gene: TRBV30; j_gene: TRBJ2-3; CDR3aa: CAWVRPTGGSPDTQYF; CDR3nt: TGTGCCTGGGTTCGCCCTACAGGGGGGAGCCCAGATACGCAGTATTTT
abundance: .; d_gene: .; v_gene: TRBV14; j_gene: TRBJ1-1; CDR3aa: CASSQEVATEAFF; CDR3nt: TGTGCCAGCAGCCAAGAGGTGGCCACTGAAGCTTTCTTT
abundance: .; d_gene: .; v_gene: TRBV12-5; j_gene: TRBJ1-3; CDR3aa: CASSEGNSGNTIYF; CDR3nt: TGTGCTAGTAGCGAGGGTAACTCTGGAAACACCATATATTTT
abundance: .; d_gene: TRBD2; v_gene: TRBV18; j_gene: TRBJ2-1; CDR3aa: CASSPTGGAGNNEQFF; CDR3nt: TGTGCCAGCTCACCAACCGGGGGGGCCGGTAACAATGAGCAGTTCTTC
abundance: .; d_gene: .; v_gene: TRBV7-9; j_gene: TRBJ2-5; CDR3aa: CASRLQGRGAQETQYF; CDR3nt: TGTGCCAGCAGACTTCAAGGTCGTGGGGCCCAAGAGACCCAGTACTTC
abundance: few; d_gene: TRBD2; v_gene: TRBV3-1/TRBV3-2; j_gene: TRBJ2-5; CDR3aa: CASSQGTSGGAVETQYF; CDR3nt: TGTGCCAGCAGCCAGGGGACTAGCGGGGGGGCAGTGGAGACCCAGTACTTC